Following are 5 T cell receptor beta chains from one sample sequenced in a study of shared clonotypes between healthy human individuals. The naive CD8 population came from CD45RO-negative cells selected for CCR7, without terminally differentiated effector memory CD45RA+ cells. The assay was immunoSEQ multiplex PCR, and TCRdb's table has in-frame clones only and misses some. The sample includes about 2 million clones, about 95% seen only once; the top ten take roughly 1.1%. Sequencing was done on a sample of naive CD8+ T cells sorted from blood. All receptors derive from a man between 18 and 29 years old in good health.

V gene TRBV4-1 combines with J gene TRBJ2-1; 11 bases match TRBD2. Germline values: CDR1 MGHRA, CDR2 YSYEKL. The CDR3 has 15 residues. V lost 4 bases and J lost 5; bases outside the gene matches: 4. CDR3 loop: CASSPGTSGHNEQFF. The CDR3 DNA is TGCGCCAGCAGCCCTGGGACTAGCGGACACAATGAGCAGTTCTTC.

The CDR3 sequence is CASSQDAEAGELFF. In nucleotides, the CDR3 is TGCGCCAGCAGCCAAGATGCAGAGGCCGGGGAGCTGTTTTTT. This chain uses TRBV4-1 with TRBJ2-2, with D unclear. The CDR3 contains 14 residues. Germline-derived CDR1 and CDR2 are MGHRA and YSYEKL. V lost 0 bases and J lost 6, with 8 bases in between.

The CDR3 region is CASSLRSLAGSTDTQYF. The CDR3 nucleotides are TGCGCCAGCAGCTTGCGGAGTCTAGCGGGGAGCACAGATACGCAGTATTTT. The genes are TRBV5-1 and TRBJ2-3; 9 bases line up with TRBD2. CDR1 and CDR2 (germline): SGHRS, YFSETQ. The CDR3 consists of 17 residues. The ends lost 1 base at V and 0 bases at J; junction bases unmatched: 6. The full variable domain, in which reference TRBV5-1 and TRBJ2-3 provide the parts outside the CDR3, is KAGVTQTPRYLIKTRGQQVTLSCSPISGHRSVSWYQQTPGQGLQFLFEYFSETQRNKGNFPGRFSGRQFSNSRSEMNVSTLELGDSALYLCASSLRSLAGSTDTQYFGPGTRLTVL.

The rearrangement uses TRBV27 and TRBJ1-6; 9 bases map to TRBD1. The V gene's germline CDR1 is MNHEY and CDR2 SMNVEV (reference sequence). After removal of 5 bases from V and 14 bases from J, the junction contained 7 bases not matched to a gene. CDR3 length: 13 residues. The CDR3: CASSTGGAFALHF. DNA for the CDR3: TGTGCCAGCAGTACAGGGGGCGCTTTTGCCCTCCACTTT.

This chain connects TRBV19 to TRBJ1-5; weak D call: TRBD1 (5 bases). CDR1 and CDR2 from the germline V gene are LNHDA and SQIVND (reference sequence). This CDR3 comprises 13 residues. Trimming pared 3 bases from V and 4 bases from J, leaving 7 bases between. DNA of the CDR3: TGTGCCAGTAGTATGTGGGGGAATCAGCCCCAGCATTTT. Encoded protein: CASSMWGNQPQHF.